This T cell receptor (beta chain) stems from a study of radiotherapy plus CTLA-4 blockade in lung cancer. Sequenced by immunoSEQ multiplex PCR; TCRdb stores in-frame clones only, minus some. The table shows 80,000 or so clones, with approximately 80% occurring only once. This CDR3 has 15 residues. Germline V gives CDR1 SGHAT, CDR2 FQNNGV. V was shortened by 0 bases and J by 4 bases, with 13 bases between the two germline ends. The rearrangement uses TRBV11-2 and TRBJ2-7; D is unclear. The sample was peripheral blood, taken from a patient treated with radiotherapy plus ipilimumab. The TCR sequence derives from a human donor with non-small cell lung cancer who had stable disease on radiotherapy plus ipilimumab. Here the CDR3 reads CASSLEITVGYEQYF. The CDR3 DNA reads as TGTGCCAGCAGCTTAGAAATTACCGTGGGATACGAGCAGTACTTC.